This T cell receptor (beta chain) was observed in a study of metastatic and nonmetastatic thyroid tumors. Overall study context: The authors compared repertoires across blood and tumor or nodule tissue from malignant and benign thyroid patients.

This clone came up many times. Its antigen is not known. In the source study's methods: Researchers built a distant-metastasis classifier for papillary thyroid cancer that drew on CDR3 differences across clinicopathological groups. TCRdb re-clonotyped the PCR reads via MiXCR. The V and J calls reflect TCRdb's pipeline rather than the authors' work. This table has around 65,000 clones, 14% appearing once. This CDR3 is 13 amino acids long. Germline CDR1 reads MRHNA; CDR2 reads SNTAGT. The ends were cut back, 8 bases at V and 3 bases at J, with 12 bases in the middle. No treatment of any kind had been given to any patient before thyroid surgery. Study-wide findings and caveats: Significantly greater TCR beta diversity was reportedly found in malignant thyroid tumors than in benign nodules (in blood and tumor).

Material: blood. The TCR comes from a male donor with papillary thyroid cancer or a benign thyroid nodule (not recorded which). Some clones in this sample may be carry-over from other donors' samples. The chain couples TRBV6-4 to TRBJ2-3, with D tentatively TRBD2 (5 bases). CDR3 nucleotide sequence: TGTGCCAGCGCTGCGGGTGGTACAGATACGCAGTATTTT. It codes for CASAAGGTDTQYF.